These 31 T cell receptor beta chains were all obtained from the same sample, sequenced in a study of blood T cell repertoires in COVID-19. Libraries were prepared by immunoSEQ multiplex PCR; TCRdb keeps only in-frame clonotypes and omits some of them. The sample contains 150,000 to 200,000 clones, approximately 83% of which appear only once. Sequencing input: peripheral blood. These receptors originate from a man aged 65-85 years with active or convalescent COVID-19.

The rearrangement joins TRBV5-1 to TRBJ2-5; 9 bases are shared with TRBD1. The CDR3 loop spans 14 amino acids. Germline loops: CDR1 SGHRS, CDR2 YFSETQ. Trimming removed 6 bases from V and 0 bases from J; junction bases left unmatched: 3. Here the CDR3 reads CASTGQGYQETQYF. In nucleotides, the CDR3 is TGCGCCAGCACGGGACAGGGATACCAAGAGACCCAGTACTTC.

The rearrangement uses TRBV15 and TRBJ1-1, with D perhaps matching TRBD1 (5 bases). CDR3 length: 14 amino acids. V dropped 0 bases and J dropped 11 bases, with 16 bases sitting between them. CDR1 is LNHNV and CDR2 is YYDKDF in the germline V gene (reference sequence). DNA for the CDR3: TGTGCCACCAGCAGAGATCGAGCGGACCGGGGGGCTTTCTTT. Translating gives CATSRDRADRGAFF.

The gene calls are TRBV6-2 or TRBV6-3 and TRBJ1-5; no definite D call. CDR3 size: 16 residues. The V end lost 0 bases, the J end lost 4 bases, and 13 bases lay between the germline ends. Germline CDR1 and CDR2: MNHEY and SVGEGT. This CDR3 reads CASSYSPVAGNQPQHF. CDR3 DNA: TGTGCCAGCAGTTACTCTCCGGTCGCGGGGAATCAGCCCCAGCATTTT.

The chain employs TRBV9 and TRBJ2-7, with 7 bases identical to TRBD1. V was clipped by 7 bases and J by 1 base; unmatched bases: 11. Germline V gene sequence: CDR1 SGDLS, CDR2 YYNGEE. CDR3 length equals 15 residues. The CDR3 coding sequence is TGTGCCAGCTCCACCATACCGGGACAGTCCTACGAGCAGTACTTC. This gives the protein CASSTIPGQSYEQYF. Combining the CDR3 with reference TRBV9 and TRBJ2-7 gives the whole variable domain DSGVTQTPKHLITATGQRVTLRCSPRSGDLSVYWYQQSLDQGLQFLIQYYNGEERAKGNILERFSAQQFPDLHSELNLSSLELGDSALYFCASSTIPGQSYEQYFGPGTRLTVT.

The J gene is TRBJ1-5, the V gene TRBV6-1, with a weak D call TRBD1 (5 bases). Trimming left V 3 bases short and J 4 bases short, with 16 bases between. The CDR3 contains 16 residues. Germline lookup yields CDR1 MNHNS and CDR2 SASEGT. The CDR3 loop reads CASSEGIGEGNQPQHF. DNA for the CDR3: TGTGCCAGCAGTGAGGGAATCGGGGAGGGGAATCAGCCCCAGCATTTT.

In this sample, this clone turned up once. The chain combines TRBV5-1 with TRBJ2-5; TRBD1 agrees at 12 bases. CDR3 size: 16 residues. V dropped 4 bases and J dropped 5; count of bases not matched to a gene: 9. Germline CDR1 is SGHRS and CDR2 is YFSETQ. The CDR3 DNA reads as TGCGCCAGCAGCCCGGGGGACAGGGGGCGCGGGGAGACCCAGTACTTC. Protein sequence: CASSPGDRGRGETQYF.

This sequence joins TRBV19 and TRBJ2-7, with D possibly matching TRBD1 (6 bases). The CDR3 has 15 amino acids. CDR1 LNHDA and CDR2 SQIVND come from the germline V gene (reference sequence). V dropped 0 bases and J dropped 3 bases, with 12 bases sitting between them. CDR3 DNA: TGTGCCAGTAGTATAGATCTGAGACAGGTCTACGAGCAGTACTTC. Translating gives CASSIDLRQVYEQYF.

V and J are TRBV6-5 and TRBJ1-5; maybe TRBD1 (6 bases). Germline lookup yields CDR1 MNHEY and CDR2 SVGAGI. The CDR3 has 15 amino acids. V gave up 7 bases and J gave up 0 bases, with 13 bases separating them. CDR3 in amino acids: CASKTTGYSNQPQHF. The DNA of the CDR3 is TGTGCCAGCAAAACGACAGGCTATAGCAATCAGCCCCAGCATTTT.

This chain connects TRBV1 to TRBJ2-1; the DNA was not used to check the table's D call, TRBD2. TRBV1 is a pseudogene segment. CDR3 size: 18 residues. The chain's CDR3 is CTSSQGRTSGRGRDEQFF. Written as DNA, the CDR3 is TGCACCAGCAGCCAAGGGAGGACTAGCGGGCGAGGGAGGGATGAGCAGTTCTTC.

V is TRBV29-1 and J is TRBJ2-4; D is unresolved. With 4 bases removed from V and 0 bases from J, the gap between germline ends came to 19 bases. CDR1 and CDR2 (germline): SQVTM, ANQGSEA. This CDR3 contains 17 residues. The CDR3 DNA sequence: TGCAGCGTTGTGTCTGCCACCAGTTCGATAGCCAAAAACATTCAGTACTTC. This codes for CSVVSATSSIAKNIQYF.

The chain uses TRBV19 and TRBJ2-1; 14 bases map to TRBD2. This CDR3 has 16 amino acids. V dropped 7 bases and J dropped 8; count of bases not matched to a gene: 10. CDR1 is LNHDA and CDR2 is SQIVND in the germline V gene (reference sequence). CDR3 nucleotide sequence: TGTGCCAGTACCCGGACTAGCGGGGGGAGCATAGATGAGCAGTTCTTC. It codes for CASTRTSGGSIDEQFF.

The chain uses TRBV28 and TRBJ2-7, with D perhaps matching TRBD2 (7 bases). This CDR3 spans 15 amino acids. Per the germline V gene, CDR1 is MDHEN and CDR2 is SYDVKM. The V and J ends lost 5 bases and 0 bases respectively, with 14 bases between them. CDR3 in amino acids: CASSPRGAYSYEQYF. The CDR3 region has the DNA TGTGCCAGCAGTCCCCGGGGGGCGTACTCCTACGAGCAGTACTTC.

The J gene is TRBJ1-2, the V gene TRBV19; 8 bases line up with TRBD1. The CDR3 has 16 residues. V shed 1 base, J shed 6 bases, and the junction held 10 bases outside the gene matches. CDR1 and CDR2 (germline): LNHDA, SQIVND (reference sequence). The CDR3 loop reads CASSIASGGAVHGYTF. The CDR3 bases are TGTGCCAGTAGTATAGCCTCAGGGGGCGCAGTGCATGGCTACACCTTC.

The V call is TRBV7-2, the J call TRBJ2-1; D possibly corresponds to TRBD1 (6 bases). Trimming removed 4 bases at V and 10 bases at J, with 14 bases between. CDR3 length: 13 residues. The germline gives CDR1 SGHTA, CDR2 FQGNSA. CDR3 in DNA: TGTGCCAGCAGCTCGTACAGGGTAGGGGAGCAGTTCTTC. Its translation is CASSSYRVGEQFF. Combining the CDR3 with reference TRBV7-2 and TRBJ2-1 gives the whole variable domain GAGVSQSPSNKVTEKGKDVELRCDPISGHTALYWYRQSLGQGLEFLIYFQGNSAPDKSGLPSDRFSAERTGGSVSTLTIQRTQQEDSAVYLCASSSYRVGEQFFGPGTRLTVL.

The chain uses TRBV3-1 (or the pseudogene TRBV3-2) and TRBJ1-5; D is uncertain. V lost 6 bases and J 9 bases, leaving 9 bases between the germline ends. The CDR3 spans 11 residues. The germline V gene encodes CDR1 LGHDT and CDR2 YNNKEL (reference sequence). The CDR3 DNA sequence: TGTGCCAGCAGGTCGAGACTGCCCCAGCATTTT. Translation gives CASRSRLPQHF.

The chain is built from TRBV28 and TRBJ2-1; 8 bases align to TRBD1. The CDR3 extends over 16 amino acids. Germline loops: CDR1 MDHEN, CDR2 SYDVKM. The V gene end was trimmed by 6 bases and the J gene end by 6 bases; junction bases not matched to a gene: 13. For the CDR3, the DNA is TGTGCCAGCAGCGGGGTCACGGACAGGGCCGGCAATGAGCAGTTCTTC. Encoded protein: CASSGVTDRAGNEQFF.

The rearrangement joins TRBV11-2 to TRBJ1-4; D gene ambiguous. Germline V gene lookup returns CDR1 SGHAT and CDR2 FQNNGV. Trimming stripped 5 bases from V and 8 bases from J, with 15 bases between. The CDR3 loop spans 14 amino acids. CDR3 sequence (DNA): TGTGCCAGCAGCCTGGACCTCGAGGGAGAAAAACTGTTTTTT. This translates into CASSLDLEGEKLFF.

CDR3 loop: CASGLGAALLNQPQHF. CDR3 coding DNA: TGTGCCAGCGGCCTGGGGGCAGCACTTTTGAATCAGCCCCAGCATTTT. The chain employs TRBV7-8 and TRBJ1-5, with D tentatively TRBD1 (6 bases). CDR3 size: 16 residues. Per the germline V gene, CDR1 is SGHVS and CDR2 is FQNEAQ. The V and J ends lost 8 bases and 4 bases respectively, with 21 bases between them.

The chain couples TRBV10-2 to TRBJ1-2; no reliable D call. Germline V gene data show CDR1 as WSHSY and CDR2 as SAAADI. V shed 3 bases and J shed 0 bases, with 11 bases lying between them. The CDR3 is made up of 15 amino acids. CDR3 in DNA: TGCGCCAGCAGTGACAGGTCCATGACTAACTATGGCTACACCTTC. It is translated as CASSDRSMTNYGYTF.

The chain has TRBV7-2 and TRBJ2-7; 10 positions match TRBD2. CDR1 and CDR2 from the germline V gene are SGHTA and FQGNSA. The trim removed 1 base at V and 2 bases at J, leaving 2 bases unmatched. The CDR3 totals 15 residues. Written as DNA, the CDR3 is TGTGCCAGCAGCTTAGGACTAGCGGGCCCCTACGAGCAGTACTTC. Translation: CASSLGLAGPYEQYF. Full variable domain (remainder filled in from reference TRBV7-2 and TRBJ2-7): GAGVSQSPSNKVTEKGKDVELRCDPISGHTALYWYRQSLGQGLEFLIYFQGNSAPDKSGLPSDRFSAERTGGSVSTLTIQRTQQEDSAVYLCASSLGLAGPYEQYFGPGTRLTVT.

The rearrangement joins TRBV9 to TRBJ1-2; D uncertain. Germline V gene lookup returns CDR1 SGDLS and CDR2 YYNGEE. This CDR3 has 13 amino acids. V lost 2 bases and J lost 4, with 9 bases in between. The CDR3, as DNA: TGTGCCAGCAGCGTTTACGGGAGCTATGGCTACACCTTC. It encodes CASSVYGSYGYTF.

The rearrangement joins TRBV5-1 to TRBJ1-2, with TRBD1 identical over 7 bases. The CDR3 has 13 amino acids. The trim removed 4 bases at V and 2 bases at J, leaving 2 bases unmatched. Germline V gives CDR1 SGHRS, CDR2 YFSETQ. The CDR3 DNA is TGCGCCAGCAGCCCGACAGGGAACTATGGCTACACCTTC. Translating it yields CASSPTGNYGYTF.

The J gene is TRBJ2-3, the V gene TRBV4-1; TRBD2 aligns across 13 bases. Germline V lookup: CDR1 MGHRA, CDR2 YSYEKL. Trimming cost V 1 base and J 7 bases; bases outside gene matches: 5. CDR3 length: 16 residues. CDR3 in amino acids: CASSQGTSGGRNTQYF. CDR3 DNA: TGCGCCAGCAGCCAAGGGACTAGCGGGGGCCGGAATACGCAGTATTTT.

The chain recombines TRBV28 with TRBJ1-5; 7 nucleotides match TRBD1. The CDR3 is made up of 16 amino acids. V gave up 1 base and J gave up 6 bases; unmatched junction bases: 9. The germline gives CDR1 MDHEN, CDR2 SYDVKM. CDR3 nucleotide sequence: TGTGCCAGCAGTTTATATGGCAGGGGGGAAGGTCAGCCCCAGCATTTT. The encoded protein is CASSLYGRGEGQPQHF.

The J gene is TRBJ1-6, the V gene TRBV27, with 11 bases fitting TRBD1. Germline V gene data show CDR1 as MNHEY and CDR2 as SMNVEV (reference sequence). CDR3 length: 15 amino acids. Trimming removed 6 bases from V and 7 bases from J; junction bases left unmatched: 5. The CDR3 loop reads CASRKGDRGNSPLHF. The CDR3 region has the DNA TGTGCCAGCAGGAAGGGGGACAGGGGGAATTCACCCCTCCACTTT.

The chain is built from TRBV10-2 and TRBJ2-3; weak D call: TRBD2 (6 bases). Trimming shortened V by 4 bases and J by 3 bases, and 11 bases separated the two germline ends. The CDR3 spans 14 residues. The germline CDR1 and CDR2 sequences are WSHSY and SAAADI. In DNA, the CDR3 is TGCGCCAGCAGTGGGAGGGCCCCGACAGATACGCAGTATTTT. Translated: CASSGRAPTDTQYF.

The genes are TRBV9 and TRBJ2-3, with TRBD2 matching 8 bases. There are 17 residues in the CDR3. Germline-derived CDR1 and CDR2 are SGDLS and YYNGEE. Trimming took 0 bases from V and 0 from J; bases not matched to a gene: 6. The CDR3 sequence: CASSVGGGRTSTDTQYF. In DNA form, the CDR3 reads TGTGCCAGCAGCGTAGGTGGCGGGAGGACTAGCACAGATACGCAGTATTTT.

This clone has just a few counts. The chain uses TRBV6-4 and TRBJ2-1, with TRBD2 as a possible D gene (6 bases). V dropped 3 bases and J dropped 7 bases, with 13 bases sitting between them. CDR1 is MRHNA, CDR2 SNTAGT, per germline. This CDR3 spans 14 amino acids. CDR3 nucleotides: TGTGCCAGCAGTGAGTGGGGGGACTCTAATGAGCAGTTCTTC. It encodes CASSEWGDSNEQFF.

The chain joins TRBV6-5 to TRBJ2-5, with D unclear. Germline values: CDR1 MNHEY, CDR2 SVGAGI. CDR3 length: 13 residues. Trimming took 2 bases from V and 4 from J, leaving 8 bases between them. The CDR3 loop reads CASSYLTGETQYF. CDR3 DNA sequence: TGTGCCAGCAGTTACCTCACGGGAGAGACCCAGTACTTC.

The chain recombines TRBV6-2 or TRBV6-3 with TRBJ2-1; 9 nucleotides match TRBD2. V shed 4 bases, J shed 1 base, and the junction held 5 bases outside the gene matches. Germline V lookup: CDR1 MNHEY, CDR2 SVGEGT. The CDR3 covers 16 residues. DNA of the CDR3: TGTGCCAGCAGTTCACTAGCGGGCATGTCCTACAATGAGCAGTTCTTC. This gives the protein CASSSLAGMSYNEQFF.

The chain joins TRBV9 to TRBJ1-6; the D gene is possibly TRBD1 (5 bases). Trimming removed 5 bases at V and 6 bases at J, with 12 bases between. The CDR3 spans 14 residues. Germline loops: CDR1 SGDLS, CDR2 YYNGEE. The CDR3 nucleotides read TGTGCCAGCAGTCGGGACTCCGGTAATTCACCCCTCCACTTT. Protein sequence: CASSRDSGNSPLHF.